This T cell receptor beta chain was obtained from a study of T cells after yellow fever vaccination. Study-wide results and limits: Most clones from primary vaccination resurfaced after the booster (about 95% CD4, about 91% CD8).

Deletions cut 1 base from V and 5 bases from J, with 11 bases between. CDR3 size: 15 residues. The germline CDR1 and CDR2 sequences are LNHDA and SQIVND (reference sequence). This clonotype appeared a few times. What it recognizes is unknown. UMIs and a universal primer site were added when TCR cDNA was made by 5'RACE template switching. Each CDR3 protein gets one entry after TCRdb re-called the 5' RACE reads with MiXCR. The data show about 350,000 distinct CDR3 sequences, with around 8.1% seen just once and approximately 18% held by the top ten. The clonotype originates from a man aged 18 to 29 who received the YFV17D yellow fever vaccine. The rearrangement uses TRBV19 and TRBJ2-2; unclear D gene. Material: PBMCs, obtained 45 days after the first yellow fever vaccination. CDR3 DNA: TGTGCCAGTAGTATAGTGGGCGGAGCAACCGGGGAGCTGTTTTTT. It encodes CASSIVGGATGELFF.